This T cell receptor (beta chain) was documented in a study of cytomegalovirus exposure and HLA in healthy donors. Study-wide points: There were under 200 TCR beta chains listed as cytomegalovirus-associated. Based on reports, TCR beta sequences accurately predicted HLA-A and HLA-B alleles for most subjects.

The PCR ran on 60 Vbeta and 13 Jbeta primers. Sequenced by immunoSEQ multiplex PCR; TCRdb stores in-frame clones only, minus some. The data show 180,000 or so clones, more than 60% seen once. V was clipped by 6 bases and J by 2 bases; unmatched bases: 12. The germline gives CDR1 MRHNA, CDR2 SNTAGT. The CDR3 is 17 residues long. Only one count was recorded for this clone. Its antigen is as yet unknown. This sequence originates from a woman between 35 and 50 years old in good health and CMV-seropositive. V is TRBV6-4 and J is TRBJ2-3; 9 positions match TRBD2. Input material: PBMCs. The CDR3 loop is CASSQTNGLANTDTQYF. CDR3 in DNA: TGTGCCAGCAGCCAAACCAACGGACTAGCGAACACAGATACGCAGTATTTT.